This T cell receptor (beta chain) was captured by sequencing in a study of blood T cells in healthy people across ages. Study-wide findings and caveats: The long-lived group displayed more naive CD4+ cells, plus higher diversity, than the aged donors did.

A second PCR of 7 to 11 cycles used a sample-barcoded 5' primer and a J-beta primer mix. Each TCR beta cDNA got a 12-nucleotide random molecular identifier. TCRdb re-derived calls from the 5' RACE reads in MiXCR, one entry per CDR3 protein. The top ten hold roughly a third of the sample, which has roughly 700,000 distinct CDR3 sequences, 45% to 50% seen once. Each donor's blood draw was roughly 9.8 milliliters of peripheral blood. This clonotype was seen a few times. The antigen is unknown. The sequence was obtained from a woman aged 60-75 years in good health. The specimen sequenced was blood.

The CDR3 nucleotides are TGTGCCAGCAGTTACTTAGTACTCGCGGGTCCAGATACGCAGTATTTT. Amino acids: CASSYLVLAGPDTQYF. The V and J genes are TRBV6-5 and TRBJ2-3; D possibly corresponds to TRBD2 (5 bases). Trimming took off 1 base at V and 4 bases at J, with 15 bases between the two ends. Germline loops: CDR1 MNHEY, CDR2 SVGAGI. The CDR3 contains 16 residues.